One sample yielded the 17 T cell receptor beta chains listed below, sequenced in a study of molecular identifiers for immune sequencing clone quantification. TCRdb reanalysed the PCR reads using MiXCR and keeps one entry per CDR3 protein. The sample carries about half a million distinct CDR3 sequences, under 30% recorded once. Sequencing input: naive CD8+ T cells from blood, with Jurkat cell RNA spiked in. Subset meaning: FACS-sorted CD8+CD4-CCR7+CD45RA+ naive T cells. The receptors were sampled from a human donor in good health. Some libraries in this study had Jurkat cell RNA spiked in.

This clonotype was found many times. The rearrangement uses TRBV2 and TRBJ2-5; D unclear. The CDR3 consists of 18 residues. The germline V gene has CDR1 SNHLY and CDR2 FYNNEI. With 3 bases removed from V and 1 base from J, the gap between germline ends came to 21 bases. The CDR3 spells CASSERSGRRVFQETQYF. The CDR3 region has the DNA TGTGCCAGCAGTGAGAGGTCGGGCAGAAGAGTCTTCCAAGAGACCCAGTACTTC.

As to this clonotype: A much larger clone differs from this one at a single base, so this may be a read error. The chain links TRBV6-6 to TRBJ2-3; D may be TRBD1 or TRBD2 (5 bases each). This CDR3 has 15 amino acids. The germline V and J ends were trimmed by 0 bases and 2 bases, with 9 bases remaining between them. The germline gives CDR1 MNHNY, CDR2 SVGAGI (reference sequence). CDR3 nucleotides: TGTGCCAGCAGTTACTCGGGGGAGTCCACAGATACGCAGTATTTT. Amino acid sequence: CASSYSGESTDTQYF.

This clonotype has only a few counts. The V and J genes are TRBV2 and TRBJ2-2; D might be TRBD2 (7 bases). Germline V gene sequence: CDR1 SNHLY, CDR2 FYNNEI. This CDR3 is 17 amino acids long. With 6 bases removed from V and 2 bases from J, the gap between germline ends came to 19 bases. The CDR3, as DNA: TGTGCCAGCAGGCCCTTGGGAGGGGGAGCTAACACCGGGGAGCTGTTTTTT. Amino acid sequence: CASRPLGGGANTGELFF.

This clonotype was found many times. The chain recombines TRBV20-1 with TRBJ2-7; D is possibly TRBD2 (7 bases). The CDR3 runs to 13 residues. Trimming shortened V by 3 bases and J by 5 bases, and 14 bases separated the two germline ends. CDR1 and CDR2 from the germline V gene are DFQATT and SNEGSKA (reference sequence). The CDR3 nucleotides read TGCAGTGCTAGTTTCGCGGGGGCAGACGAGCAGTACTTC. Residues: CSASFAGADEQYF.

This clonotype was observed a few times. The gene calls are TRBV6-2 or TRBV6-3 and TRBJ2-7; possibly TRBD1 for D (6 bases). Germline values: CDR1 MNHEY, CDR2 SVGEGT. The V end was cut by 5 bases, the J end by 4 bases, with 15 bases between. The CDR3 spans 14 residues. The CDR3 region is CASSVQGVGYEQYF. CDR3 DNA: TGTGCCAGCAGTGTACAGGGAGTCGGGTACGAGCAGTACTTC.

This clonotype was seen repeatedly, ten times or more. The chain uses TRBV4-1 and TRBJ2-7; D is perhaps TRBD1 (6 bases). This CDR3 region has 15 residues. Germline V gene data show CDR1 as MGHRA and CDR2 as YSYEKL. The V end lost 4 bases, the J end lost 3 bases, and 16 bases lay between the germline ends. CDR3 bases: TGCGCCAGCAGCCCTTCCGGGACACCAGACTACGAGCAGTACTTC. Protein sequence: CASSPSGTPDYEQYF.

The J gene is TRBJ1-5, the V gene TRBV2; 7 positions match TRBD1. Germline V gene data show CDR1 as SNHLY and CDR2 as FYNNEI. After removal of 2 bases from V and 2 bases from J, the junction contained 6 bases not matched to a gene. The CDR3 contains 16 residues. CDR3 protein: CASSENRGGGNQPQHF. For the CDR3, the DNA is TGTGCCAGCAGTGAAAACAGGGGTGGGGGCAATCAGCCCCAGCATTTT.

A few counts support this clonotype. The chain joins TRBV12-3 or TRBV12-4 to TRBJ2-1; either TRBD1 or TRBD2 may fit D (5 bases each). Trimming removed 1 base from V and 2 bases from J, with 9 bases in between. The CDR3 is 15 residues long. The chain's CDR3 is CASSLGDLTYNEQFF. The CDR3, as DNA: TGTGCCAGCAGTTTAGGGGACCTAACCTACAATGAGCAGTTCTTC.

At least ten counts were recorded for this clonotype. This chain links TRBV7-3 with TRBJ2-1; 7 bases map to TRBD2. This CDR3 is built from 15 residues. Germline CDR1 reads SGHTA; CDR2 reads FQGTGA. V lost 5 bases to trimming and J lost 10 bases; unmatched junction nucleotides: 14. CDR3 in amino acids: CASSARPGGSSEQFF. For the CDR3, the DNA is TGTGCCAGCAGCGCCCGGCCAGGCGGGAGTAGCGAGCAGTTCTTC. Using reference TRBV7-3 and TRBJ2-1 for the parts outside the CDR3, the full variable domain is GAGVSQTPSNKVTEKGKYVELRCDPISGHTALYWYRQSLGQGPEFLIYFQGTGAADDSGLPNDRFFAVRPEGSVSTLKIQRTERGDSAVYLCASSARPGGSSEQFFGPGTRLTVL.

The table lists this clonotype with many counts. V is TRBV12-3 or TRBV12-4 and J is TRBJ2-2, with unresolved D. This CDR3 has 15 residues. The germline V and J ends were trimmed by 3 bases and 6 bases, with 14 bases remaining between them. The CDR3 DNA reads as TGTGCCAGCAGTTTCTTCGCTCCAGAGGCCGGGGAGCTGTTTTTT. The encoded protein is CASSFFAPEAGELFF.

This clonotype occurred a few times. This chain connects TRBV6-5 to TRBJ2-5, with a weak D call TRBD1 (6 bases). CDR3 length: 14 amino acids. CDR1 and CDR2 (germline): MNHEY, SVGAGI. V lost 6 bases to trimming and J lost 5 bases, with 16 bases between them. The CDR3 spells CASSAGTNPETQYF. CDR3 nucleotides: TGTGCCAGCAGCGCCGGGACAAATCCGGAGACCCAGTACTTC.

The rearrangement uses TRBV19 and TRBJ2-7; 9 bases line up with TRBD1. Germline V CDR1 and CDR2: LNHDA, SQIVND (reference sequence). The CDR3 length is 15 residues. J gave up 2 bases and V 5 bases, and 7 bases lay outside the gene matches. CDR3 region: CASSVGQGLTYEQYF. The CDR3, as DNA: TGTGCCAGTAGTGTCGGACAGGGGCTAACCTACGAGCAGTACTTC.

This clonotype turned up a few times. The V call is TRBV5-1, the J call TRBJ1-1; D is unresolved. Deletions cut 4 bases from V and 2 bases from J, with 9 bases between. Germline CDR1 reads SGHRS; CDR2 reads YFSETQ. The CDR3 sequence is 13 residues long. CDR3 residues: CASSPLINTEAFF. CDR3 DNA: TGCGCCAGCAGCCCCCTGATAAACACTGAAGCTTTCTTT.

A word on this clonotype: A much larger clone differs by one base, so this may be a read error. This chain joins TRBV2 and TRBJ2-7; 7 positions match TRBD2. Germline CDR1 is SNHLY and CDR2 is FYNNEI. CDR3 length: 15 residues. The CDR3 is CASSGTSASSYEQDF. The CDR3 coding sequence is TGTGCCAGCAGTGGAACTAGCGCCAGCTCCTACGAGCAGGACTTC.

The chain couples TRBV6-1 to TRBJ2-5; D is perhaps TRBD1 or TRBD2 (5 bases each). CDR1 MNHNS and CDR2 SASEGT come from the germline V gene. The V end lost 6 bases, the J end lost 2 bases, and 13 bases lay between the germline ends. This CDR3 is 14 amino acids long. CDR3 sequence: CASRSGPIQETQYF. The CDR3 DNA is TGTGCCAGCAGATCGGGACCGATACAAGAGACCCAGTACTTC.

In this sample, this clonotype turned up a few times. J is TRBJ2-2 and V is TRBV6-6; D gene ambiguous. With 8 bases removed from V and 1 base from J, the gap between germline ends came to 5 bases. Looked up from germline, CDR1 is MNHNY and CDR2 is SVGAGI (reference sequence). This CDR3 spans 12 amino acids. This chain's CDR3 is CASGWNTGELFF. CDR3 in DNA: TGTGCCAGCGGGTGGAACACCGGGGAGCTGTTTTTT.

This clonotype occurred a few times. The chain couples TRBV12-3 or TRBV12-4 to TRBJ2-1, with a possible D match to TRBD2 (5 bases). The CDR3 sequence is 12 residues long. V lost 10 bases and J 6 bases, leaving 13 bases between the germline ends. This chain's CDR3 is CATFRRANEQFF. CDR3 nucleotides: TGTGCCACCTTCCGGCGGGCCAATGAGCAGTTCTTC.